A selection of T cell receptor beta chains follows, all from one sample in a study of Tregs in tolerant kidney transplant recipients. Some clones are missing from TCRdb's copy, which holds only in-frame ones; the method was immunoSEQ multiplex PCR. The sample includes some 64,000 clones, roughly 98% of them seen just once. The specimen comprised Tregs from blood, sampled before the transplant. The receptors originated from a human donor who received a combined kidney and bone marrow transplant. CDR3s include the opening cysteine and the closing phenylalanine or tryptophan. D genes are given only for firm matches. Not all rows give a size; the values are once, few, many and, for expanded clones, a class.

size	V	J	D	CDR3	DNA
.	TRBV6-6	TRBJ1-1	TRBD1	CASSTTGGNGEAFF	TGTGCCAGCAGCACGACAGGGGGAAACGGAGAAGCTTTCTTT
.	TRBV29-1	TRBJ1-1	TRBD1	CSAGTGGNTEAFF	TGCAGCGCCGGGACAGGGGGGAACACTGAAGCTTTCTTT
.	TRBV30	TRBJ2-6	.	CACSLTGANVLTF	TGTGCCTGCTCCCTTACTGGGGCCAACGTCCTGACTTTC
.	TRBV14	TRBJ2-3	TRBD2	CASSPGLAGDFTDTQYF	TGTGCCAGCAGCCCAGGACTAGCGGGGGACTTCACAGATACGCAGTATTTT
.	TRBV30	TRBJ1-2	.	CAWSYTNYGYTF	TGTGCCTGGAGTTATACTAACTATGGCTACACCTTC
.	TRBV7-6	TRBJ2-7	TRBD1	CASSSSSRTGRQYF	TGTGCCAGCAGCTCGTCTTCCCGGACAGGAAGGCAGTACTTC
.	TRBV7-2	TRBJ2-7	.	CASSLVLGGYEQYF	TGTGCCAGCAGCTTAGTTCTGGGGGGCTACGAGCAGTACTTC
.	TRBV7-3	TRBJ2-1	TRBD2	CASSAYGTSGGAEQFF	TGTGCCAGCAGCGCGTATGGGACTAGCGGGGGGGCCGAGCAGTTCTTC
once	TRBV19	TRBJ1-1	.	CASSTGISRTEAFF	TGTGCCAGTAGTACAGGGATCTCGCGGACTGAAGCTTTCTTT
.	TRBV7-3	TRBJ1-2	TRBD1	CASSPRGTHRGSDPYGYTF	TGTGCCAGCAGCCCACGGGGTACCCACAGGGGTTCCGACCCCTATGGCTACACCTTC
.	TRBV28	TRBJ1-3	.	CASSFGGALVSGNTIYF	TGTGCCAGCAGTTTCGGGGGTGCGTTGGTATCTGGAAACACCATATATTTT
once	TRBV14	TRBJ2-5	TRBD1	CASSLRGQGTQYF	TGTGCCAGCAGCCTCAGGGGGCAGGGGACCCAGTACTTC
.	TRBV5-6	TRBJ1-2	.	CASSEYDYGYTF	TGTGCCAGCAGCGAGTACGACTATGGCTACACCTTC
.	TRBV7-2	TRBJ1-1	.	CASSRLNTEAFF	TGTGCCAGCAGCCGTTTGAACACTGAAGCTTTCTTT
.	TRBV5-8	TRBJ1-5	.	CASSFSPSNQPQHF	TGTGCCAGCAGCTTCTCTCCTAGCAATCAGCCCCAGCATTTT
.	TRBV11-1	TRBJ1-1	.	CASSFIEKREAEAFF	TGTGCCAGCAGCTTTATCGAGAAACGTGAGGCTGAAGCTTTCTTT
.	TRBV5-6	TRBJ1-6	TRBD1	CASSPRTGGYAPLHF	TGTGCCAGCAGCCCGCGGACAGGGGGCTATGCACCCCTCCACTTT
.	TRBV4-1	TRBJ1-3	.	CASSQVVGNTIYF	TGCGCCAGCAGCCAAGTAGTGGGAAACACCATATATTTT
.	TRBV14	TRBJ1-1	.	CASSQPAGNTEAFF	TGTGCCAGCAGCCAACCTGCAGGGAACACTGAAGCTTTCTTT
.	TRBV28	TRBJ1-1	.	CASMGRWNTEAFF	TGTGCCAGCATGGGGCGCTGGAACACTGAAGCTTTCTTT
.	TRBV5-6	TRBJ1-2	TRBD1	CASSPSTGGFNYGYTF	TGTGCCAGCAGTCCTTCGACAGGGGGCTTCAACTATGGCTACACCTTC
.	TRBV7-2	TRBJ2-3	TRBD2	CASSLTGLDTDTQYF	TGTGCCAGCAGCCTAACGGGACTAGACACAGATACGCAGTATTTT